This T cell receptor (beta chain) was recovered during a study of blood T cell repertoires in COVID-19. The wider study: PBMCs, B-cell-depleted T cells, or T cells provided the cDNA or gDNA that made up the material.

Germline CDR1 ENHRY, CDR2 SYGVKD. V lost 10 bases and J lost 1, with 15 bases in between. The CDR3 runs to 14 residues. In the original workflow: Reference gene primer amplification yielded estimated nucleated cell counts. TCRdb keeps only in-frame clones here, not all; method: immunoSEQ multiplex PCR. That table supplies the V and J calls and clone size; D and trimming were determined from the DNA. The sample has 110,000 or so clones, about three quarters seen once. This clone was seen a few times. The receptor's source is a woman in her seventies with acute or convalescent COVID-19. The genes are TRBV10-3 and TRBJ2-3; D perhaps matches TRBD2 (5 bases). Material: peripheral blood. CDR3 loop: CATTTNLGTDTQYF. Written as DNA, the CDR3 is TGTGCCACGACGACTAACCTCGGCACAGATACGCAGTATTTT.